The 24 T cell receptor beta chains presented below share a single source sample, sequenced in a study of blood T cell repertoires in COVID-19. Assay: immunoSEQ multiplex PCR; the TCRdb copy retains only in-frame clones and omits some. The table shows 200,000 or so clones, with approximately 84% occurring only once. Sequenced sample: PBMCs or T cells enriched from blood (not recorded which). These receptor sequences come from a man between 40 and 49 years old who had recovered from COVID-19.

V usage is TRBV18 and J usage is TRBJ2-1; 9 bases agree with TRBD1. The CDR3 runs 16 residues. After removal of 4 bases from V and 5 bases from J, the junction contained 9 bases not matched to a gene. The germline gives CDR1 KGHSH, CDR2 LQKENI. CDR3 DNA: TGTGCCAGCTCACTACAGGGGGCGAGTCTCAACAATGAGCAGTTCTTC. Protein: CASSLQGASLNNEQFF.

The chain recombines TRBV30 with TRBJ2-5, with 7 bases identical to TRBD2. CDR1 is GTSNPN, CDR2 SVGIG, per germline (reference sequence). The CDR3 has 12 residues. Losses at the gene ends were 5 bases for V and 5 bases for J; bases not matched to a gene: 5. CDR3 residues: CAWGLAVETQYF. The CDR3 DNA is TGTGCCTGGGGCCTAGCGGTGGAGACCCAGTACTTC.

The chain carries TRBV28 and TRBJ1-2; tentatively, D is TRBD1 (5 bases). From germline, CDR1 is MDHEN and CDR2 SYDVKM. V was pared by 6 bases and J by 0 bases, with 14 bases between. There are 15 residues in the CDR3. In nucleotides, the CDR3 is TGTGCCAGCAGAGGCCCCTGGGGCTCTAACTATGGCTACACCTTC. Its protein is CASRGPWGSNYGYTF.

This rearrangement joins TRBV19 to TRBJ1-3; D not resolved. Germline V lookup: CDR1 LNHDA, CDR2 SQIVND (reference sequence). Trimming removed 5 bases from V and 0 bases from J, with 2 bases in between. This CDR3 contains 12 residues. The CDR3 spells CASSHSGNTIYF. DNA of the CDR3: TGTGCCAGTAGTCACTCTGGAAACACCATATATTTT.

The chain combines TRBV21-1 with TRBJ2-7; the table's D call TRBD2 went unverified against the DNA. TRBV21-1 is reported as a pseudogene. The CDR3 is 16 amino acids. The CDR3 region has the DNA TGTGCCAGCAGCAAATCTCAACTACCCGTCTCCTACGAGCAGTACTTC. It codes for CASSKSQLPVSYEQYF.

The chain joins TRBV4-1 to TRBJ2-5; D might be TRBD2 (6 bases). This CDR3 has 16 residues. V dropped 2 bases and J dropped 0 bases, with 13 bases sitting between them. Germline loops: CDR1 MGHRA, CDR2 YSYEKL. CDR3: CASSQPNWDYQETQYF. The CDR3 bases are TGCGCCAGCAGCCAACCGAACTGGGACTACCAAGAGACCCAGTACTTC.

Comment on this clone: One end of the junction fails to match germline, which may point to a read error. The chain uses TRBV7-8 and TRBJ2-5; no firm D call. The CDR3 covers 13 residues. In germline, CDR1 is SGHVS, CDR2 FQNEAQ. CDR3 loop: CASSLGVTETKYF. CDR3 bases: TGTGCCAGCAGCTTAGGGGTAACAGAGACCAAGTACTTC.

The chain employs TRBV5-6 and TRBJ2-7, with 10 bases aligning to TRBD2. V was pared by 4 bases and J by 5 bases, with 3 bases of the junction left unmatched. Germline loops: CDR1 SGHDT, CDR2 YYEEEE. The CDR3 runs 13 residues. CDR3 bases: TGTGCCAGCAGCCCAGGGACTAGCGACGAGCAGTACTTC. It specifies CASSPGTSDEQYF.

The CDR3 bases are TGTGCCAGCAGCCCTGGGACATCGTTTTTGAACTATGGCTACACCTTC. Its protein is CASSPGTSFLNYGYTF. The chain couples TRBV11-2 to TRBJ1-2; D is possibly TRBD1 (6 bases). CDR1 is SGHAT and CDR2 is FQNNGV in the germline V gene. V gave up 5 bases and J gave up 2 bases, with 18 bases separating them. This CDR3 comprises 16 residues.

This chain joins TRBV5-5 and TRBJ1-4; 8 bases map to TRBD1. This CDR3 region has 16 residues. V lost 0 bases and J lost 8; bases outside the gene matches: 9. CDR1 and CDR2 (germline): SGHKS, YYEKEE (reference sequence). The CDR3 coding sequence is TGTGCCAGCAGCTTGGGACAGGGGAGTTTTTGGGAAAAACTGTTTTTT. Its translation is CASSLGQGSFWEKLFF.

Notes on this clone: This sample also contains other DNA sequences that code for the same CDR3. The rearrangement links TRBV5-1 to TRBJ1-2, with D tentatively TRBD1 (5 bases). V was pared by 3 bases and J by 4 bases, with 7 bases between. The CDR3 has 12 amino acids. Germline CDR1 is SGHRS and CDR2 is YFSETQ. Here the CDR3 reads CASSYDSYGYTF. CDR3 DNA sequence: TGCGCCAGCAGCTATGACAGCTATGGCTACACCTTC.

This chain uses TRBV30 with TRBJ2-3, with D possibly TRBD1 on 6 matching bases. V lost 3 bases and J 2 bases, leaving 18 bases between the germline ends. The CDR3 extends over 16 amino acids. Germline assignment: CDR1 GTSNPN and CDR2 SVGIG (reference sequence). The CDR3 is CAWREVLRGFTDTQYF. DNA of the CDR3: TGTGCCTGGAGGGAAGTACTCAGGGGATTCACAGATACGCAGTATTTT.

Remarks on this clone: Other DNA variants within this sample encode the same CDR3. The chain combines TRBV11-3 with TRBJ2-3, with TRBD2 matching over 8 bases. The CDR3 has 16 residues. Germline assignment: CDR1 SGHNT and CDR2 YENEEA. Unmatched junction bases numbered 3, after V lost 1 base and J lost 0 bases. The CDR3 region is CASSLGTSGSTDTQYF. In DNA form, the CDR3 reads TGTGCCAGCAGCTTAGGAACTAGCGGTAGCACAGATACGCAGTATTTT. Together with reference TRBV11-3 and TRBJ2-3, the CDR3 gives the full variable domain: EAGVVQSPRYKIIEKKQPVAFWCNPISGHNTLYWYLQNLGQGPELLIRYENEEAVDDSQLPKDRFSAERLKGVDSTLKIQPAELGDSAVYLCASSLGTSGSTDTQYFGPGTRLTVL.

V gene TRBV5-1 combines with J gene TRBJ2-3; D not resolved. Trimming removed 0 bases from V and 1 base from J, with 12 bases in between. CDR3 length equals 16 residues. The germline gives CDR1 SGHRS, CDR2 YFSETQ. The DNA of the CDR3 is TGCGCCAGCAGCTTGGATCTATACGCTGGCACAGATACGCAGTATTTT. It codes for CASSLDLYAGTDTQYF.

The chain is built from TRBV7-9 and TRBJ1-2; D is ambiguous. The germline V gene encodes CDR1 SEHNR and CDR2 FQNEAQ (reference sequence). The CDR3 runs 14 residues. Deletions cut 1 base from V and 3 bases from J, with 9 bases between. The CDR3 coding sequence is TGTGCCAGCAGCTTAGTGGAGACCCACTATGGCTACACCTTC. Translating it yields CASSLVETHYGYTF.

The V gene is TRBV24-1, the J gene TRBJ2-2; D is possibly TRBD2 (5 bases). From germline, CDR1 is KGHDR and CDR2 SFDVKD. The CDR3 length is 17 residues. V was cut by 4 bases and J by 6 bases, with 20 bases left in between. In DNA, the CDR3 is TGTGCCACCAGTGACACGGACTCCGCCCGTAACGCCGGGGAGCTGTTTTTT. It codes for CATSDTDSARNAGELFF.

For this clone: The sample holds other DNA sequences that translate to the same CDR3. V gene TRBV18 combines with J gene TRBJ1-4; D remains ambiguous. The V gene lost 3 bases and the J gene lost 5 bases, with 10 bases spanning the gap. Looked up from germline, CDR1 is KGHSH and CDR2 is LQKENI. The CDR3 is 14 amino acids. This CDR3 is CASSPEGRNEKLFF. The CDR3 DNA reads TGTGCCAGCTCACCCGAAGGGAGAAATGAAAAACTGTTTTTT.

CDR3 nucleotides: TGTGCTAGTGGCACCACAGGGGAGCGATCTGGAAACACCATATATTTT. It is translated as CASGTTGERSGNTIYF. The chain combines TRBV12-5 with TRBJ1-3; 7 bases agree with TRBD1. The CDR3 is made up of 16 amino acids. The germline V gene encodes CDR1 LGHNT and CDR2 FRNRAP. V dropped 6 bases and J dropped 1; count of bases not matched to a gene: 9.

A few counts support this clone. The chain carries TRBV19 and TRBJ1-2, with D possibly being TRBD1 (5 bases). In germline, CDR1 is LNHDA, CDR2 SQIVND (reference sequence). The CDR3 consists of 13 residues. Deletions cut 8 bases from V and 6 bases from J, with 16 bases between. CDR3 protein: CASLAIRGDGYTF. CDR3 nucleotide sequence: TGTGCCAGTCTTGCAATACGGGGGGATGGCTACACCTTC. Together with reference TRBV19 and TRBJ1-2, the CDR3 gives the full variable domain: DGGITQSPKYLFRKEGQNVTLSCEQNLNHDAMYWYRQDPGQGLRLIYYSQIVNDFQKGDIAEGYSVSREKKESFPLTVTSAQKNPTAFYLCASLAIRGDGYTFGSGTRLTVV.

The V call is TRBV30, the J call TRBJ2-2; 9 bases line up with TRBD1. Germline V gene lookup returns CDR1 GTSNPN and CDR2 SVGIG (reference sequence). V gave up 3 bases and J gave up 1 base; unmatched junction bases: 6. The CDR3 covers 16 residues. CDR3 sequence (DNA): TGTGCCTGGAGCCCAAAGGACAGGGGGAACACCGGGGAGCTGTTTTTT. Residues: CAWSPKDRGNTGELFF.

In this sample, this clone turned up once. The gene calls are TRBV3-1 (or the pseudogene TRBV3-2) and TRBJ2-1; perhaps TRBD2 as D (6 bases). CDR1 is LGHDT and CDR2 is YNNKEL in the germline V gene (reference sequence). V dropped 2 bases and J dropped 8 bases, with 13 bases sitting between them. CDR3 size: 14 residues. This CDR3 reads CASSQRFSGDEQFF. The CDR3 DNA sequence: TGTGCCAGCAGCCAAAGGTTCTCGGGAGATGAGCAGTTCTTC.

V usage is TRBV9 and J usage is TRBJ2-1; 11 bases map to TRBD2. This CDR3 has 18 amino acids. Germline V lookup: CDR1 SGDLS, CDR2 YYNGEE. V lost 2 bases and J lost 8; bases outside the gene matches: 15. The CDR3 DNA follows: TGTGCCAGCAGCGTTAGCGGGGGGGCCGGGATATATAAGGATGAGCAGTTCTTC. Translated, it gives CASSVSGGAGIYKDEQFF.

The chain is built from TRBV2 and TRBJ1-1, with D tentatively TRBD1 (6 bases). Germline CDR1 reads SNHLY; CDR2 reads FYNNEI. The ends were cut back, 6 bases at V and 1 base at J, with 12 bases in the middle. The CDR3 totals 14 residues. CDR3 residues: CASRGQLTNTEAFF. The CDR3 region has the DNA TGTGCCAGCAGAGGACAGTTGACGAACACTGAAGCTTTCTTT.

This rearrangement joins TRBV5-1 to TRBJ2-2; D gene uncertain. Trimming removed 6 bases from V and 6 bases from J, with 12 bases in between. The CDR3 is 13 amino acids. Germline V gene lookup returns CDR1 SGHRS and CDR2 YFSETQ. The CDR3 spells CASTHSEAGELFF. CDR3 nucleotide sequence: TGCGCCAGCACCCACTCTGAGGCCGGGGAGCTGTTTTTT.